These 21 T cell receptor beta chains originate from one sample sequenced in a study of shared clonotypes between healthy human individuals. The repertoire was sequenced with immunoSEQ multiplex PCR; TCRdb's copy has only in-frame clones and lacks some. The data contain millions of clones, 90% to 95% of them singletons. The sequencing sample was made of naive CD4+ T cells sorted from blood. Subset meaning: CD45RA+ positively selected. Receptors were obtained from a man aged 18-30 years in good health.

Concerning this clone itself: This CDR3 is also generated by other DNA sequences in the sample. The V gene is TRBV10-3, the J gene TRBJ2-1; 8 bases are shared with TRBD2. J was trimmed by 0 bases and V by 4 bases; bases with no gene match: 2. This CDR3 has 15 residues. The germline V gene has CDR1 ENHRY and CDR2 SYGVKD. In nucleotides, the CDR3 is TGTGCCATCAGTGCTAGCGGGTCCTCCTACAATGAGCAGTTCTTC. This gives the protein CAISASGSSYNEQFF.

The gene calls are TRBV11-1 and TRBJ2-5; TRBD2 matches 7 bases. Germline-derived CDR1 and CDR2 are SGHAT and FQDESV (reference sequence). The CDR3 extends over 14 amino acids. Losses at the gene ends were 5 bases for V and 5 bases for J; bases not matched to a gene: 8. The CDR3: CASSRDPGGETQYF. The CDR3, as DNA: TGTGCCAGCAGCAGAGACCCCGGGGGGGAGACCCAGTACTTC.

This clone occurred once. The chain is built from TRBV9 and TRBJ1-1; 8 nucleotides align to TRBD1. From germline, CDR1 is SGDLS and CDR2 YYNGEE. This CDR3 has 15 amino acids. Trimming removed 4 bases from V and 1 base from J; junction bases left unmatched: 6. CDR3 sequence reads: CASSPKTGGNTEAFF. The CDR3 bases are TGTGCCAGCAGCCCTAAAACAGGGGGGAACACTGAAGCTTTCTTT.

The chain uses TRBV7-2 and TRBJ1-3; D gene ambiguous. Germline assignment: CDR1 SGHTA and CDR2 FQGNSA. With 1 base removed from V and 5 bases from J, the gap between germline ends came to 6 bases. The CDR3 has 13 residues. The CDR3 coding sequence is TGTGCCAGCAGCTTAGAAATGAGAAACACCATATATTTT. Protein sequence: CASSLEMRNTIYF.

This chain joins TRBV19 and TRBJ1-1; D uncertain. This CDR3 comprises 15 residues. Trimming left V 7 bases short and J 2 bases short, with 17 bases between. Germline V gene lookup returns CDR1 LNHDA and CDR2 SQIVND (reference sequence). CDR3 sequence (DNA): TGTGCCAGTAACCAGCAGGACCTAATAAACACTGAAGCTTTCTTT. Residues: CASNQQDLINTEAFF.

As for this clone: The sample holds other DNA sequences that translate to the same CDR3. The V and J genes are TRBV18 and TRBJ1-1; D remains ambiguous. The CDR3 contains 14 residues. The ends were cut back, 2 bases at V and 4 bases at J, with 11 bases in the middle. Per germline, CDR1 KGHSH and CDR2 LQKENI. Written as DNA, the CDR3 is TGTGCCAGCTCACCATTGGAGGGTGGCACTGAAGCTTTCTTT. Its protein is CASSPLEGGTEAFF.

The chain carries TRBV6-4 and TRBJ2-4, with 10 bases lining up with TRBD2. V shed 0 bases, J shed 8 bases, and the junction held 4 bases outside the gene matches. Germline CDR1 MRHNA, CDR2 SNTAGT. The CDR3 contains 15 residues. The CDR3 DNA reads TGTGCCAGCAGTGACTCGCCTAGCGGGAGTGACATTCAGTACTTC. Residues: CASSDSPSGSDIQYF.

The V call is TRBV5-5, the J call TRBJ1-2, with unresolved D. The CDR3 totals 11 residues. The V end lost 6 bases, the J end lost 5 bases, and 8 bases lay between the germline ends. Per the germline V gene, CDR1 is SGHKS and CDR2 is YYEKEE (reference sequence). The CDR3 DNA sequence: TGTGCCAGCAACAAGGGTTATGGCTACACCTTC. Translated, it gives CASNKGYGYTF.

The chain uses TRBV15 and TRBJ1-2; 10 nucleotides match TRBD1. J gave up 3 bases and V 6 bases, and 7 bases lay outside the gene matches. In germline, CDR1 is LNHNV, CDR2 YYDKDF (reference sequence). CDR3 length: 15 amino acids. The CDR3 region is CATRTGGAFDYGYTF. The CDR3 region has the DNA TGTGCCACCAGGACAGGGGGCGCTTTCGACTATGGCTACACCTTC.

The rearrangement uses TRBV6-1 and TRBJ1-2, with 7 bases lining up with TRBD1. The germline V gene encodes CDR1 MNHNS and CDR2 SASEGT. The J segment lost 3 bases and the V segment lost 10 bases, leaving 5 bases of the junction unmatched. The CDR3 covers 12 residues. In DNA form, the CDR3 reads TGTGCCATTACCGGGACAGACTATGGCTACACCTTC. As protein: CAITGTDYGYTF.

The CDR3 reads CASIPEAGTLRTDTQYF. CDR3 coding DNA: TGTGCCAGCATTCCCGAGGCAGGAACCCTTAGGACAGATACGCAGTATTTT. J is TRBJ2-3 and V is TRBV28; D gene ambiguous. The V end was cut by 7 bases, the J end by 3 bases, with 23 bases between. CDR1 and CDR2 (germline): MDHEN, SYDVKM. CDR3 size: 17 residues.

The chain combines TRBV11-2 with TRBJ2-7, with D possibly being TRBD1 (6 bases). Deletions cut 6 bases from V and 5 bases from J, with 20 bases between. Germline V CDR1 and CDR2: SGHAT, FQNNGV. The CDR3 extends over 15 amino acids. The CDR3 reads CASRTITGRVHEQYF. The DNA of the CDR3 is TGTGCCAGCAGGACTATTACAGGGAGAGTACACGAGCAGTACTTC.

The rearrangement joins TRBV5-6 to TRBJ2-3; possible D gene TRBD1, 5 bases. Germline CDR1 and CDR2: SGHDT and YYEEEE. The CDR3 loop spans 13 amino acids. Trimming took 4 bases from V and 4 from J, leaving 10 bases between them. CDR3 loop: CASSQQGSDTQYF. CDR3 DNA: TGTGCCAGCAGCCAGCAGGGATCAGATACGCAGTATTTT.

This chain links TRBV2 with TRBJ2-1; D not certain. Trimming took 8 bases from V and 4 from J, leaving 6 bases between them. The germline V gene encodes CDR1 SNHLY and CDR2 FYNNEI. The CDR3 runs to 11 residues. CDR3 DNA sequence: TGTGCCAGCGGGTTTTACAATGAGCAGTTCTTC. Translated: CASGFYNEQFF.

The chain joins TRBV10-1 to TRBJ1-5; perhaps TRBD1 as D (6 bases). V was trimmed by 2 bases and J by 0 bases, leaving 11 bases between them. CDR1 and CDR2 from the germline V gene are WNHNN and SYGVQD (reference sequence). There are 16 residues in the CDR3. Here the CDR3 reads CASSEGTLYSNQPQHF. The CDR3 nucleotides are TGCGCCAGCAGTGAGGGGACACTTTATAGCAATCAGCCCCAGCATTTT.

The table lists this clone with a count of one. The V and J genes are TRBV19 and TRBJ1-5, with 10 bases that match TRBD1. CDR3 size: 14 residues. J lost 6 bases, V lost 6 bases, and 5 bases had no gene match. Germline V gene lookup returns CDR1 LNHDA and CDR2 SQIVND (reference sequence). As DNA, the CDR3 is TGTGCCAGTAGGTCGACAGGGGGCTTTCAGCCCCAGCATTTT. Translating gives CASRSTGGFQPQHF.

The rearrangement links TRBV2 to TRBJ1-2; D unresolved. Germline values: CDR1 SNHLY, CDR2 FYNNEI. The CDR3 consists of 13 residues. With 8 bases removed from V and 2 bases from J, the gap between germline ends came to 12 bases. CDR3 coding DNA: TGTGCCAGCTCCCCTTTGGGGAACTATGGCTACACCTTC. Its translation: CASSPLGNYGYTF.

The chain links TRBV2 to TRBJ1-4, with unresolved D. The CDR3 is 14 residues long. Germline V gene sequence: CDR1 SNHLY, CDR2 FYNNEI. Trimming stripped 7 bases from V and 7 bases from J, with 16 bases between. CDR3 sequence: CASNDAVEGEKLFF. CDR3 nucleotide sequence: TGTGCCAGCAATGATGCGGTGGAGGGTGAAAAACTGTTTTTT.

The rearrangement links TRBV6-6 to TRBJ2-2; tentatively, D is TRBD1 (6 bases). Trimming removed 2 bases from V and 11 bases from J, with 9 bases in between. The germline CDR1 and CDR2 sequences are MNHNY and SVGAGI (reference sequence). CDR3 length: 12 residues. This CDR3 reads CASSYADSELFF. The CDR3 DNA is TGTGCCAGCAGTTACGCGGACAGCGAGCTGTTTTTT.

The chain combines TRBV7-8 with TRBJ2-3; tentative D call: TRBD2 (5 bases). With 1 base removed from V and 2 bases from J, the gap between germline ends came to 7 bases. The CDR3 runs to 14 residues. Germline CDR1 is SGHVS and CDR2 is FQNEAQ. CDR3 coding DNA: TGTGCCAGCAGCTTAGGGACTTACACAGATACGCAGTATTTT. This encodes CASSLGTYTDTQYF.

The V call is TRBV27, the J call TRBJ1-2; possible D gene TRBD1, 6 bases. Germline loops: CDR1 MNHEY, CDR2 SMNVEV (reference sequence). Trimming cost V 6 bases and J 4 bases, with 12 bases left between them. The length of the CDR3 is 13 residues. DNA for the CDR3: TGTGCCAGCAGGGGCAGGGGAATCTATGGCTACACCTTC. As protein: CASRGRGIYGYTF.